This T cell receptor beta chain was sequenced for a study of T cell repertoires in cytomegalovirus infection. Looking at the study overall: In the study, CMV epitopes included recently identified HLA-C-restricted and well-studied HLA-B-restricted ones.

This CDR3 has 13 amino acids. The V end was cut by 3 bases, the J end by 4 bases, with 9 bases between. The germline V gene has CDR1 SGHVS and CDR2 FNYEAQ. Details on this clonotype: Its antigen is not known.

Overall study findings and caveats: In two of eight donors, the top clonotype was HLA-C-restricted CMV-specific.

TCRdb re-called the reads with MiXCR, one entry per CDR3 protein. The sample has hundreds of thousands of distinct CDR3 sequences; roughly a third are singletons. This material consisted of cultured PBMCs, taken from culture after CMV antigen stimulation. The origin of this receptor is a human donor in good health (CMV status not recorded). Some clones in this sample may be carry-over from other donors' samples. The chain links TRBV7-6 to TRBJ1-2; tentatively, D is TRBD1 (5 bases). As DNA, the CDR3 is TGTGCCAGCAGCTTCGACAGCCCCTATGGCTACACCTTC. This gives the protein CASSFDSPYGYTF.